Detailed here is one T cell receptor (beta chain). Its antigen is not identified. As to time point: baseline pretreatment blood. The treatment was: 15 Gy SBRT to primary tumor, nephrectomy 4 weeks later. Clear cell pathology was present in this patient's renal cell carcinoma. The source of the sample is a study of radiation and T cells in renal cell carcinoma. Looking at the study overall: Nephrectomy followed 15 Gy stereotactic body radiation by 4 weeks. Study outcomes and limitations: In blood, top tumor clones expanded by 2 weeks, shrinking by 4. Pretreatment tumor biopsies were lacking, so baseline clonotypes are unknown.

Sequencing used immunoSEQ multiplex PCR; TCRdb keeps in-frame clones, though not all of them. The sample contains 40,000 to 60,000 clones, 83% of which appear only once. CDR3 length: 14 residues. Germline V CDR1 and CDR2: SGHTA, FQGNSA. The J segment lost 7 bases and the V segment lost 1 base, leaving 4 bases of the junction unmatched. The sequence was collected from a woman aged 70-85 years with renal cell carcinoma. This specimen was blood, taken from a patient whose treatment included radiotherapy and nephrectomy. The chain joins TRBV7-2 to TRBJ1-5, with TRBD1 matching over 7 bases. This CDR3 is CASSLGGGRQPQHF. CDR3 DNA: TGTGCCAGCAGCTTAGGAGGGGGCAGGCAGCCCCAGCATTTT.